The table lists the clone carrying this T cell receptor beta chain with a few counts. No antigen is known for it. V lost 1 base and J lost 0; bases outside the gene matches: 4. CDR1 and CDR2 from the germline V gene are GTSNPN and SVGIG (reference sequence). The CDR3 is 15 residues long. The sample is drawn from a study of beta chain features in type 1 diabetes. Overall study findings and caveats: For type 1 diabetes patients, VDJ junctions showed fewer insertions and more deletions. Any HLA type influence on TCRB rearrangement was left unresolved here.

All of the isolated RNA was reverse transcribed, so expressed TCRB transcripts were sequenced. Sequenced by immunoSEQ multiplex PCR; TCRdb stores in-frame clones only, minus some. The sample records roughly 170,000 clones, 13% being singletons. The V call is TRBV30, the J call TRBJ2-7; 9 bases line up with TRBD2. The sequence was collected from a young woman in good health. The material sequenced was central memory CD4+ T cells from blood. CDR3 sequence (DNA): TGTGCCTGGAGTGGGGCGGGAGGGATCTCCTACGAGCAGTACTTC. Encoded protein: CAWSGAGGISYEQYF. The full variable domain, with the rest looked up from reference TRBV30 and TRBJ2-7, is SQTIHQWPATLVQPVGSPLSLECTVEGTSNPNLYWYRQAAGRGLQLLFYSVGIGQISSEVPQNLSASRPQDRQFILSSKKLLLSDSGFYLCAWSGAGGISYEQYFGPGTRLTVT.